A single sample gave rise to the 29 T cell receptor beta chains below, sequenced in a study of Ad26.COV2.S vaccination and SARS-CoV-2 variants. Libraries were prepared by immunoSEQ multiplex PCR; TCRdb keeps only in-frame clonotypes and omits some of them. Counted here are 350,000 to 400,000 clones, about 88% occurring once; the ten biggest clones make up 3% to 3.5%. Indicated treatment: some 20 received Ad26.COV2.S at low or high dose, single or two shots; 5 received placebo; per-sample allocation not given. Day 63 after the first injection of vaccine or placebo was the sampling time. The source was peripheral blood, collected in a trial of Ad26.COV2.S vaccine versus placebo. The receptor source for this set is a person aged 18-65 years who received the Ad26.COV2.S COVID-19 vaccine or a placebo.

The rearrangement joins TRBV19 to TRBJ2-3; D possibly uses TRBD1 or TRBD2 (5 bases each). Trimming left V 5 bases short and J 4 bases short, with 13 bases between. Germline lookup yields CDR1 LNHDA and CDR2 SQIVND (reference sequence). The CDR3 consists of 14 residues. Here the CDR3 reads CASSEGSRADTQYF. The DNA for the CDR3 is TGTGCCAGTAGTGAGGGGTCCCGTGCAGATACGCAGTATTTT.

The table lists this clone with a few counts. The rearrangement joins TRBV6-2 or TRBV6-3 to TRBJ1-2; 10 bases agree with TRBD1. This CDR3 has 18 residues. The V and J ends lost 6 bases and 3 bases, in that order; junction bases with no gene match: 16. The germline gives CDR1 MNHEY, CDR2 SVGEGT. Here the CDR3 DNA reads TGTGCCAGCAGCCATATGACAGGGGGCGTCAGGGGTTACTATGGCTACACCTTC. This encodes CASSHMTGGVRGYYGYTF.

The rearrangement uses TRBV19 and TRBJ1-5; tentatively, D is TRBD1 (6 bases). The CDR3 length is 16 residues. The V and J ends lost 5 bases and 1 base respectively, with 15 bases between them. Germline lookup yields CDR1 LNHDA and CDR2 SQIVND (reference sequence). The CDR3 coding sequence is TGTGCCAGTAGTTCACGGGACACTGTAAGCAATCAGCCCCAGCATTTT. Translated, it gives CASSSRDTVSNQPQHF.

This chain links TRBV9 with TRBJ1-3; D not certain. Per the germline V gene, CDR1 is SGDLS and CDR2 is YYNGEE. V gave up 0 bases and J gave up 7 bases, with 11 bases separating them. The CDR3 is 14 residues long. The CDR3, as DNA: TGTGCCAGCAGCGTAGAGGTCCGGGGTAACACCATATATTTT. It translates to CASSVEVRGNTIYF.

CDR3: CASRIAEETQYF. In DNA, the CDR3 is TGCGCCAGCAGGATCGCGGAGGAGACCCAGTACTTC. The chain employs TRBV5-1 and TRBJ2-5; D is uncertain. Germline values: CDR1 SGHRS, CDR2 YFSETQ. V dropped 5 bases and J dropped 5 bases, with 10 bases sitting between them. The CDR3 length is 12 residues.

A word on this clone: Other DNA variants within this sample encode the same CDR3. The rearrangement uses TRBV6-5 and TRBJ1-1, with no clear D. The V and J ends lost 5 bases and 3 bases respectively, with 4 bases between them. The CDR3 totals 11 residues. The germline V gene has CDR1 MNHEY and CDR2 SVGAGI. CDR3 nucleotide sequence: TGTGCCAGCAGTAGGTACACTGAAGCTTTCTTT. Translating it yields CASSRYTEAFF.

This clone turned up a few times. The gene calls are TRBV11-2 and TRBJ1-1; 8 bases are shared with TRBD1. CDR1 and CDR2 (germline): SGHAT, FQNNGV. The CDR3 length is 13 residues. Trimming removed 5 bases from V and 8 bases from J; junction bases left unmatched: 7. CDR3: CASSRIGTGEAFF. The CDR3 DNA is TGTGCCAGCAGCCGAATTGGGACAGGCGAAGCTTTCTTT.

V usage is TRBV5-4 and J usage is TRBJ2-2; a possible D gene is TRBD1 (5 bases). V was trimmed by 0 bases and J by 8 bases, leaving 11 bases between them. The CDR3 is 14 residues long. CDR1 is SGHNT, CDR2 YYREEE, per germline (reference sequence). CDR3 nucleotide sequence: TGTGCCAGCAGCTTGGTGGGGCTCTCGGGGGAGCTGTTTTTT. Translating it yields CASSLVGLSGELFF.

With regard to this clone: Additional DNA sequences in this sample encode the identical CDR3. V usage is TRBV18 and J usage is TRBJ1-1; D remains unclear. V was trimmed by 1 base and J by 1 base, leaving 4 bases between them. Germline V CDR1 and CDR2: KGHSH, LQKENI. This CDR3 spans 13 amino acids. CDR3 coding DNA: TGTGCCAGCTCACCACAAGGGAACACTGAAGCTTTCTTT. Its translation: CASSPQGNTEAFF.

The chain carries TRBV6-5 and TRBJ1-3; no firm D call. V was pared by 6 bases and J by 0 bases, with 9 bases between. Germline CDR1 is MNHEY and CDR2 is SVGAGI. The CDR3 contains 14 residues. This CDR3 is CASSRFGSGNTIYF. The CDR3 DNA sequence: TGTGCCAGCAGCCGTTTCGGCTCTGGAAACACCATATATTTT.

This chain joins TRBV6-1 and TRBJ2-1; TRBD2 matches 14 bases. The CDR3 loop spans 14 amino acids. Germline V gives CDR1 MNHNS, CDR2 SASEGT. Trimming at V came to 1 base and at J to 15 bases, leaving 5 bases not matched to a gene. The CDR3 region has the DNA TGTGCCAGCAGTGAAGGACTAGCGGGGGGGATCGGGTTCTTC. Residues: CASSEGLAGGIGFF.

The chain links TRBV6-1 to TRBJ1-5; tentative D call: TRBD1 (6 bases). Trimming took off 1 base at V and 9 bases at J, with 13 bases between the two ends. CDR3 length: 14 amino acids. Germline V gene data show CDR1 as MNHNS and CDR2 as SASEGT. The CDR3 nucleotides read TGTGCCAGCAGTGAAGGGACAGCCGAAGGGCCCCAGCATTTT. It codes for CASSEGTAEGPQHF.

This chain joins TRBV6-6 and TRBJ1-4; weak D call: TRBD1 (5 bases). Trimming took off 4 bases at V and 6 bases at J, with 12 bases between the two ends. The CDR3 is made up of 14 amino acids. CDR1 MNHNY and CDR2 SVGAGI come from the germline V gene (reference sequence). In DNA, the CDR3 is TGTGCCAGCAGTTCCAGGGTGCTAGATGAAAAACTGTTTTTT. Encoded protein: CASSSRVLDEKLFF.

The chain couples TRBV7-9 to TRBJ1-1, with D unresolved. CDR1 and CDR2 (germline): SEHNR, FQNEAQ (reference sequence). The CDR3 has 11 amino acids. Trimming removed 2 bases at V and 4 bases at J, with 2 bases between. The CDR3 loop reads CASSLLTEAFF. CDR3 DNA: TGTGCCAGCAGCTTACTCACTGAAGCTTTCTTT. The entire variable domain, with the rest obtained from reference TRBV7-9 and TRBJ1-1, is as follows: DTGVSQNPRHKITKRGQNVTFRCDPISEHNRLYWYRQTLGQGPEFLTYFQNEAQLEKSRLLSDRFSAERPKGSFSTLEIQRTEQGDSAMYLCASSLLTEAFFGQGTRLTVV.

The V and J genes are TRBV5-1 and TRBJ2-7, with 7 positions matching TRBD1. Germline V lookup: CDR1 SGHRS, CDR2 YFSETQ. The trim removed 4 bases at V and 1 base at J, leaving 14 bases unmatched. The CDR3 sequence is 17 residues long. The CDR3 loop reads CASSLGRGITKSYEQYF. DNA of the CDR3: TGCGCCAGCAGCCTGGGCAGGGGGATTACCAAATCCTACGAGCAGTACTTC.

The gene calls are TRBV7-9 and TRBJ2-2; D unclear. Per germline, CDR1 SEHNR and CDR2 FQNEAQ (reference sequence). Trimming cost V 4 bases and J 0 bases, with 6 bases left between them. The CDR3 length is 14 residues. In nucleotides, the CDR3 is TGTGCCAGCAGCTCCTCAGCGAACACCGGGGAGCTGTTTTTT. Amino acids: CASSSSANTGELFF.

The rearrangement uses TRBV3-1 (or the pseudogene TRBV3-2) and TRBJ1-1, with 8 bases that match TRBD1. The ends lost 1 base at V and 7 bases at J; junction bases unmatched: 17. Germline CDR1 LGHDT, CDR2 YNNKEL (reference sequence). The CDR3 has 18 amino acids. The CDR3 DNA reads as TGTGCCAGCAGCCAAGCCCCTACCAACCGGGACAGGCGTAATGAAGCTTTCTTT. Amino acids: CASSQAPTNRDRRNEAFF.

CDR3 nucleotide sequence: TGTGCCAGCGGAGAGAAGCCGGGGGCCGTTTGGAATGAGCAGTTCTTC. Protein product: CASGEKPGAVWNEQFF. V is TRBV5-8 and J is TRBJ2-1; D is tentatively TRBD1 or TRBD2 (6 bases each). The CDR3 is 16 amino acids. The V gene lost 7 bases and the J gene lost 7 bases, with 24 bases spanning the gap. Germline lookup yields CDR1 SGHTS and CDR2 YDEGEE.

V usage is TRBV7-9 and J usage is TRBJ2-5; TRBD1 matches 7 bases. Germline V gene lookup returns CDR1 SEHNR and CDR2 FQNEAQ (reference sequence). J lost 3 bases, V lost 4 bases, and 5 bases had no gene match. The CDR3 contains 14 residues. The CDR3 nucleotides read TGTGCCAGCAGCTCCAATACAGGGGAAGAGACCCAGTACTTC. It translates to CASSSNTGEETQYF.

This sequence joins TRBV4-1 and TRBJ2-7; D is possibly TRBD1 or TRBD2 (5 bases each). The CDR3 is made up of 14 amino acids. Trimming shortened V by 4 bases and J by 4 bases, and 14 bases separated the two germline ends. Germline CDR1 reads MGHRA; CDR2 reads YSYEKL. In DNA form, the CDR3 reads TGCGCCAGCAGCCCAGGGATAGCGCAGTACGAGCAGTACTTC. It specifies CASSPGIAQYEQYF.

This chain joins TRBV2 and TRBJ1-1, with 7 bases fitting TRBD1. Unmatched junction bases numbered 8, after V lost 7 bases and J lost 0 bases. The CDR3 runs 15 residues. The germline V gene has CDR1 SNHLY and CDR2 FYNNEI. For the CDR3, the DNA is TGTGCCAGCAAGTCGGGACAGTTCATGAACACTGAAGCTTTCTTT. It codes for CASKSGQFMNTEAFF.

This clone was detected once. The rearrangement links TRBV18 to TRBJ1-2; 8 nucleotides match TRBD1. This CDR3 is built from 15 residues. The germline V gene encodes CDR1 KGHSH and CDR2 LQKENI. With V trimmed by 2 bases and J by 2 bases, 4 bases remained unmatched. In DNA, the CDR3 is TGTGCCAGCTCACCAATCGGGACAGGCAACTATGGCTACACCTTC. This translates into CASSPIGTGNYGYTF.

The V call is TRBV6-5, the J call TRBJ1-1; D uncertain. V gave up 10 bases and J gave up 1 base, with 19 bases separating them. Germline assignment: CDR1 MNHEY and CDR2 SVGAGI. CDR3 length equals 15 residues. The CDR3 DNA follows: TGTGCCACCCGGACCCAGCCTCTCCCGAACACTGAAGCTTTCTTT. Translation: CATRTQPLPNTEAFF.

The genes are TRBV11-2 and TRBJ1-1; D is possibly TRBD1 (5 bases). CDR3 length equals 16 residues. Trimming cost V 1 base and J 10 bases, with 22 bases left between them. Germline V gene lookup returns CDR1 SGHAT and CDR2 FQNNGV. The CDR3 sequence is CASSLGLGRDIGGAFF. DNA of the CDR3: TGTGCCAGCAGCTTAGGCCTTGGCAGGGATATAGGTGGAGCTTTCTTT.

This clone was seen only a few times. This chain connects TRBV7-9 to TRBJ1-5; TRBD1 might be the D (6 bases). Looked up from germline, CDR1 is SEHNR and CDR2 is FQNEAQ (reference sequence). With 5 bases removed from V and 2 bases from J, the gap between germline ends came to 7 bases. This CDR3 spans 13 amino acids. In nucleotides, the CDR3 is TGTGCCAGCAGCCCAGGGGGCAATCAGCCCCAGCATTTT. This translates into CASSPGGNQPQHF.

This chain connects TRBV6-2 or TRBV6-3 to TRBJ1-6; the match to TRBD1 covers 7 bases. The J segment lost 10 bases and the V segment lost 6 bases, leaving 9 bases of the junction unmatched. Germline lookup yields CDR1 MNHEY and CDR2 SVGEGT. The CDR3 extends over 14 amino acids. CDR3 amino acids: CASSRGTVNSPLHF. CDR3 nucleotide sequence: TGTGCCAGCAGCCGAGGGACAGTCAACTCACCCCTCCACTTT.

In this sample, this clone turned up a few times. This chain connects TRBV5-1 to TRBJ2-3, with a possible D match to TRBD2 (6 bases). The CDR3 loop spans 16 amino acids. V was clipped by 4 bases and J by 0 bases, with 15 bases between them. Germline V gives CDR1 SGHRS, CDR2 YFSETQ. CDR3 sequence (DNA): TGCGCCAGCAGCCAGGGACTTGTAACTAGCACAGATACGCAGTATTTT. It is translated as CASSQGLVTSTDTQYF.

As to this clone: Relative to the germline gene, one junction end is altered; a read error may explain this. The chain couples TRBV19 to TRBJ1-2; 9 bases map to TRBD1. There are 14 residues in the CDR3. CDR1 LNHDA and CDR2 SQIVND come from the germline V gene (reference sequence). CDR3 sequence (DNA): TGTGCCAGTACCTACCGGGACAGGGACTATGGCTATACCTTC. Its protein product is CASTYRDRDYGYTF. Full variable domain (rest looked up from reference TRBV19 and TRBJ1-2): DGGITQSPKYLFRKEGQNVTLSCEQNLNHDAMYWYRQDPGQGLRLIYYSQIVNDFQKGDIAEGYSVSREKKESFPLTVTSAQKNPTAFYLCASTYRDRDYGYTFGSGTRLTVV.

This clone was seen only once. This chain uses TRBV7-9 with TRBJ2-2; 9 nucleotides align to TRBD1. The trim removed 1 base at V and 3 bases at J, leaving 3 bases unmatched. Germline V lookup: CDR1 SEHNR, CDR2 FQNEAQ (reference sequence). This CDR3 comprises 16 residues. The CDR3 region is CASSLGWTGDTGELFF. The CDR3, as DNA: TGTGCCAGCAGCTTAGGGTGGACAGGGGACACCGGGGAGCTGTTTTTT. Drawing the rest from reference TRBV7-9 and TRBJ2-2, the complete variable domain is DTGVSQNPRHKITKRGQNVTFRCDPISEHNRLYWYRQTLGQGPEFLTYFQNEAQLEKSRLLSDRFSAERPKGSFSTLEIQRTEQGDSAMYLCASSLGWTGDTGELFFGEGSRLTVL.